These T cell receptor beta chains were read from a single sample in a study of control samples from healthy donors and cancer patients. Some clones are missing from TCRdb's copy, which holds only in-frame ones; the method was immunoSEQ multiplex PCR. Of roughly 160,000 clones listed, approximately 94% were seen once; the top ten hold around 15%. Sequencing used PBMCs. These receptors all come from a man aged 55 to 70 with colorectal cancer. CDR3s include the opening cysteine and the closing phenylalanine or tryptophan. Each record gives: clone size, V gene, J gene, D gene, CDR3 DNA, CDR3 protein. A D gene is named only where the DNA matches it firmly. Not all rows give a size; the values are once, few, many and, for expanded clones, a class.

size: -; V: TRBV25-1; J: TRBJ2-7; D: TRBD2; DNA: TGTGCCAGCAGTGAATTGGGACTAGCGGGGAAGGAGCAGTACTTC; CDR3: CASSELGLAGKEQYF
size: -; V: TRBV5-1; J: TRBJ2-7; D: -; DNA: TGCGCCAGCAGCTTGGGGTCAGGGAGCTCCTACGAGCAGTACTTC; CDR3: CASSLGSGSSYEQYF
size: -; V: TRBV5-4; J: TRBJ2-5; D: -; DNA: TGTGCCAGCAGCTTGGAAAGGGGGGGAGAGACCCAGTACTTC; CDR3: CASSLERGGETQYF
size: -; V: TRBV30; J: TRBJ1-2; D: TRBD1; DNA: TGTGCCTGGAGAAGGGGAGGGGGCCACTATGGCTACACCTTC; CDR3: CAWRRGGGHYGYTF
size: -; V: TRBV12-3/TRBV12-4; J: TRBJ2-7; D: -; DNA: TGTGCCAGCAGTTTTGGCGGGATCTACGAGCAGTACTTC; CDR3: CASSFGGIYEQYF
size: -; V: TRBV4-1; J: TRBJ1-1; D: TRBD1; DNA: TGCGCCAGCAGCCATTTCCGGGACAGTTCTGAAGCTTTCTTT; CDR3: CASSHFRDSSEAFF
size: -; V: TRBV9; J: TRBJ1-1; D: -; DNA: TGTGCCAGCAGCGTACTCGACAGTCTGAACACTGAAGCTTTCTTT; CDR3: CASSVLDSLNTEAFF
size: -; V: TRBV6-5; J: TRBJ1-2; D: -; DNA: TGTGCCAGCAGTTACCCGTCCCCGTTGTCCGGTGGCTACACCTTC; CDR3: CASSYPSPLSGGYTF
size: -; V: TRBV5-1; J: TRBJ1-3; D: -; DNA: TGCGCCAGCAGCCCGGCGAGGCAGACTGGAAACACCATATATTTT; CDR3: CASSPARQTGNTIYF
size: once; V: TRBV6-5; J: TRBJ2-7; D: -; DNA: TGTGCCAGCAGTTACGGCCCCCGCGCGGGGTCCTACGAGCAGTACTTC; CDR3: CASSYGPRAGSYEQYF
size: -; V: TRBV7-9; J: TRBJ2-1; D: -; DNA: TGTGCCAGCAGCTTCTCGGGACTCTACAATGAGCAGTTCTTC; CDR3: CASSFSGLYNEQFF
size: -; V: TRBV19; J: TRBJ2-7; D: -; DNA: TGTGCCAGTAGTATAGTAGCAACCCCGAGCTCCTACGAGCAGTACTTC; CDR3: CASSIVATPSSYEQYF